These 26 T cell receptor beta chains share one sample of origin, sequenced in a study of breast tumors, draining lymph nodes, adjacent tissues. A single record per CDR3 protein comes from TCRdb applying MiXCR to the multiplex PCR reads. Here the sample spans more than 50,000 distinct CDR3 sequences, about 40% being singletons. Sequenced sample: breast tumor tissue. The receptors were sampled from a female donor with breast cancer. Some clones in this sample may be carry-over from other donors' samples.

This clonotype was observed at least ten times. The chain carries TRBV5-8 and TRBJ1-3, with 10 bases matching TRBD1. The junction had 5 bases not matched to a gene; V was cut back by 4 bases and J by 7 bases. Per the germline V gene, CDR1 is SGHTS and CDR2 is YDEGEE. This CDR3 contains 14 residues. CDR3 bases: TGTGCCAGCAGCACGGGACAGGGGCTTAACACCATATATTTT. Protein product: CASSTGQGLNTIYF.

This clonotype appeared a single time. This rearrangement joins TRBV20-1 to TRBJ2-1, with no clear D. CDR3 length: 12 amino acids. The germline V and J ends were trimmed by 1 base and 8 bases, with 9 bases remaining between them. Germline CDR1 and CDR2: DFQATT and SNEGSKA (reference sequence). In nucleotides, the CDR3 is TGCAGTGCTAGAGGGAGTAGTGATGAGCAGTTCTTC. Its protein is CSARGSSDEQFF.

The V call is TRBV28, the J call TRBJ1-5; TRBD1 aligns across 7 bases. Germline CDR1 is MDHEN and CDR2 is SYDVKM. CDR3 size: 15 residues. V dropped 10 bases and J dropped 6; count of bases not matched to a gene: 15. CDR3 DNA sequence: TGTGCCACCTTCCCAACAGGGGTTCAAGGTCAGCCCCAGCATTTT. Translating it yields CATFPTGVQGQPQHF.

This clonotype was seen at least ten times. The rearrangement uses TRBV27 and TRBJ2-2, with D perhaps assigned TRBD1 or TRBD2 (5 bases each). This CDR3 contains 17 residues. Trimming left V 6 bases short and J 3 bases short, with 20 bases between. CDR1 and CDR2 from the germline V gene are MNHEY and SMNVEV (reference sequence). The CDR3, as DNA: TGTGCCAGCAGACCTCCCCGGGACCGGTGGTACACCGGGGAGCTGTTTTTT. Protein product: CASRPPRDRWYTGELFF.

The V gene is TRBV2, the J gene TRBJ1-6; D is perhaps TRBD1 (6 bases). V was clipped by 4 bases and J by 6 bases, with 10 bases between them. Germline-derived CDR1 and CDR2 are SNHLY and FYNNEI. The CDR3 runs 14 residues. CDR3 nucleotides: TGTGCCAGCAGTGTAGGGGGTACTAATTCACCCCTCCACTTT. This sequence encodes CASSVGGTNSPLHF.

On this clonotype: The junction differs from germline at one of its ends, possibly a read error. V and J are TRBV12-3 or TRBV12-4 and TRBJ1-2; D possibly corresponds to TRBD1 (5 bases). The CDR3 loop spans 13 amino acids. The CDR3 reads CASSLSGDYGYIF. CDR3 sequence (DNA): TGTGCCAGCAGTTTGTCGGGGGACTATGGCTACATCTTC.

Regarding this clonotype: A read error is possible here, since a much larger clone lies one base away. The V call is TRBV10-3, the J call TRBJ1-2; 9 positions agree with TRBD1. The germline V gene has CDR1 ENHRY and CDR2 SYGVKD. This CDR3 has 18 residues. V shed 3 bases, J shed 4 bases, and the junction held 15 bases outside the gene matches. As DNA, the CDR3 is TGTGCCATCAGTGATAGTTCTAACCGACAGGGGGTCCTCTATGGCTACACCTTC. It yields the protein CAISDSSNRQGVLYGYTF.

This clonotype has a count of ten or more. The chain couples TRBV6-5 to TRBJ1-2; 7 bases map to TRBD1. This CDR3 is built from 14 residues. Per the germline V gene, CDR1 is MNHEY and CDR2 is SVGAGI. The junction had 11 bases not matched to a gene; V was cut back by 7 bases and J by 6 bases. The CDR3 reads CASTPQGGADGYTF. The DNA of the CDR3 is TGTGCCAGCACCCCTCAGGGGGGCGCCGATGGCTACACCTTC.

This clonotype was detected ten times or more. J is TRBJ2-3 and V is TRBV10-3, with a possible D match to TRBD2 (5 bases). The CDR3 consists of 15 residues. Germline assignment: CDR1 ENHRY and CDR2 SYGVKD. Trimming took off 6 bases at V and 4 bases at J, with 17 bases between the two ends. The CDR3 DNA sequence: TGTGCCATCAGCGAGAGGGAAAACCGCGCAGATACGCAGTATTTT. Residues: CAISERENRADTQYF.

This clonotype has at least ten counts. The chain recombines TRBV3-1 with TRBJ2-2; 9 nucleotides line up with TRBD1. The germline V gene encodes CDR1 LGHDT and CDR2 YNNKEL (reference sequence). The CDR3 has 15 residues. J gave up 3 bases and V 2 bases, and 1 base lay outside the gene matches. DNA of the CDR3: TGTGCCAGCAGCCAAAGGACAGGGGACACCGGGGAGCTGTTTTTT. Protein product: CASSQRTGDTGELFF.

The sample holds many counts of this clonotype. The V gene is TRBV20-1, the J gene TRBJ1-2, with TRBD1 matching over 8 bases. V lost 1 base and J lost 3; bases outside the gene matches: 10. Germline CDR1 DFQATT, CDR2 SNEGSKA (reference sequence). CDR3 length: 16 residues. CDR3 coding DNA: TGCAGTGCTAGAGCCTCCGCCGGACAGGGACACTATGGCTACACCTTC. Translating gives CSARASAGQGHYGYTF.

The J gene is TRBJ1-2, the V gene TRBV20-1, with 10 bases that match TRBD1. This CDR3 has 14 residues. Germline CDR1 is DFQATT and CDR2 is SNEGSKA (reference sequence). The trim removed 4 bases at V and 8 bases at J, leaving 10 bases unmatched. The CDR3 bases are TGCAGTGCTACACGGGGGGACAGGGGAACCGGCTACACCTTC. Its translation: CSATRGDRGTGYTF.

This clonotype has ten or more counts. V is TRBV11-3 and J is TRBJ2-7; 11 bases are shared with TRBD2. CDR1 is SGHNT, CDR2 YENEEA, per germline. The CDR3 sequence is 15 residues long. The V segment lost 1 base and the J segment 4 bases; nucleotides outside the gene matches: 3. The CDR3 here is CASSLGGLAGYEQYF. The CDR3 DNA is TGTGCCAGCAGCTTAGGTGGACTAGCGGGTTACGAGCAGTACTTC.

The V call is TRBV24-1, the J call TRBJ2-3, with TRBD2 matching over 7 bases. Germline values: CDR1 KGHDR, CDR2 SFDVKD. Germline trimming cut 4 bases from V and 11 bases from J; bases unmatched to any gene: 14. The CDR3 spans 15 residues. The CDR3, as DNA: TGTGCCACCAGTGACTCAACGGGGGGTCCCAATGAGCAGTATTTT. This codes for CATSDSTGGPNEQYF.

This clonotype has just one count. The CDR3: CATSSLAKTGGNTGELFF. The CDR3 DNA follows: TGTGCCACCAGCAGCTTGGCCAAGACAGGAGGGAACACCGGGGAGCTGTTTTTT. V usage is TRBV15 and J usage is TRBJ2-2, with D possibly matching TRBD1 (6 bases). This CDR3 is 18 amino acids long. V lost 3 bases and J 1 base, leaving 18 bases between the germline ends. Per the germline V gene, CDR1 is LNHNV and CDR2 is YYDKDF (reference sequence).

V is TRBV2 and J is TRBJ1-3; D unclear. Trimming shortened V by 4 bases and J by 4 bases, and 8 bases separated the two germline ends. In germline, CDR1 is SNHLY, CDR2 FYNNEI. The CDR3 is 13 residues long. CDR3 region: CASSASVGNTIYF. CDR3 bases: TGTGCCAGCAGTGCCTCCGTCGGAAACACCATATATTTT.

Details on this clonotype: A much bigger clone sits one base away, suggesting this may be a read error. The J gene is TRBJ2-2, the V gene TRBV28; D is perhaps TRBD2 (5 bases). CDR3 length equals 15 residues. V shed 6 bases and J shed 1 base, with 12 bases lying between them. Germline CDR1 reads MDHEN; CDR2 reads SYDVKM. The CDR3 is CASRPADGNTGELFF. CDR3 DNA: TGTGCCAGCAGACCAGCGGACGGGAACACCGGGGAGCTGTTTTTT.

CDR3: CAISEYGGPGNEQHF. The DNA for the CDR3 is TGTGCCATCAGTGAGTACGGGGGGCCTGGCAATGAGCAGCATTTT. This chain links TRBV10-3 with TRBJ1-5, with D maybe TRBD1 (6 bases). The CDR3 totals 15 residues. V lost 1 base and J 13 bases, leaving 20 bases between the germline ends. Germline V lookup: CDR1 ENHRY, CDR2 SYGVKD.

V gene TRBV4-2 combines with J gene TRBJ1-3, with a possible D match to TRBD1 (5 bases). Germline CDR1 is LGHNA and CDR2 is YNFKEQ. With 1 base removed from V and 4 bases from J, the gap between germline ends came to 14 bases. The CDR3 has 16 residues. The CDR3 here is CASSQASGGTGNTIYF. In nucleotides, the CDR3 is TGTGCCAGCAGCCAAGCCTCGGGGGGAACGGGAAACACCATATATTTT.

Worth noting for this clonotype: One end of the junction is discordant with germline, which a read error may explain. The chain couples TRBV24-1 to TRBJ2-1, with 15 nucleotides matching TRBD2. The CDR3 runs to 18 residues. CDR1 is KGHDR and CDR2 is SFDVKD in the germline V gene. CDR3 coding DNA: TGTGTCACCAGTGATACCGGACTAGCGGGAGGGCCCTACAATGAGCAGTTCTTC. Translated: CVTSDTGLAGGPYNEQFF.

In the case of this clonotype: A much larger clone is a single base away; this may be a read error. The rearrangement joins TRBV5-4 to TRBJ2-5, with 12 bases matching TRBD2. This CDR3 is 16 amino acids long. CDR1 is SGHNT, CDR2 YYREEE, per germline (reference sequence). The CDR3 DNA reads TGTGCCAGCAGTAAACGACTAGCGGGGGAACAAGAGACCCAGCACTTC. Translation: CASSKRLAGEQETQHF.

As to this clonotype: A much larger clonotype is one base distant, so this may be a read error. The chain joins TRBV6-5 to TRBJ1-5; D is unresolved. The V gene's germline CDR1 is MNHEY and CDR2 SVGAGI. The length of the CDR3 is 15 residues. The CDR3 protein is CASGYSAAGDQPQHF. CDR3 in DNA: TGTGCCAGCGGTTACTCCGCGGCAGGAGATCAGCCCCAGCATTTT.

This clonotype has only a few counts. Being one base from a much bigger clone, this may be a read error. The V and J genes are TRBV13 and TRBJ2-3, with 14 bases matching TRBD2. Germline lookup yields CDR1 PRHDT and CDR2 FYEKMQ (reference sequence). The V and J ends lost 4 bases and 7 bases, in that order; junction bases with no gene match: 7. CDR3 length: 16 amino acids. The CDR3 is CASSSPGTSGSYTQYF. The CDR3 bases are TGTGCCAGCAGCTCCCCCGGGACTAGCGGGAGTTATACGCAGTATTTT.

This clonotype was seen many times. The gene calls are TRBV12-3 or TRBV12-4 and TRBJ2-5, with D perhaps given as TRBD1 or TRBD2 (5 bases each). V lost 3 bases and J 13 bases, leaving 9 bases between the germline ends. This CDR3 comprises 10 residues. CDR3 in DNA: TGTGCCAGCAGTTTCCGGGGCCTGTACTTC. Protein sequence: CASSFRGLYF.

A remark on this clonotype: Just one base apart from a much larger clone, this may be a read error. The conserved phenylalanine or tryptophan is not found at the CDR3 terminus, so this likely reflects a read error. CDR3 protein: CASSVTSGSGQYS. CDR3 DNA: TGTGCCAGCAGCGTTACTAGCGGGAGCGGGCAGTACTCC. This chain connects TRBV9 to TRBJ2-7; 11 nucleotides line up with TRBD2. The CDR3 has 13 amino acids. Germline trimming cut 2 bases from V and 9 bases from J; bases unmatched to any gene: 4. Germline-derived CDR1 and CDR2 are SGDLS and YYNGEE.

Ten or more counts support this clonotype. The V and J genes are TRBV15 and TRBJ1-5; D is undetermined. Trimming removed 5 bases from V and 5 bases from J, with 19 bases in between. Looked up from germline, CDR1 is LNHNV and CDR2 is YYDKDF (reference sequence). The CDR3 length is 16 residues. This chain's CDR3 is CATSLGRHSGHQPQHF. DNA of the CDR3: TGTGCCACCAGCCTCGGGCGCCACTCCGGTCATCAGCCCCAGCATTTT.